The subject of this entry is one T cell receptor beta chain. Its antigen remains unidentified. V was clipped by 8 bases and J by 3 bases, with 19 bases between them. Germline CDR1 is SQVTM and CDR2 is ANQGSEA. The CDR3 sequence is 14 residues long. Patients were ineligible given autoimmune disease history or systemic immunosuppression. The repertoire was sequenced with immunoSEQ multiplex PCR; TCRdb's copy has only in-frame clones and lacks some. In the table there are approximately 87,000 clones, about nine tenths of which are singletons. This specimen belongs to a study of OX40 agonist ivuxolimab in advanced cancers. Broader study findings: Antigen specificity of clonally expanded peripheral T cells was not established.

Sample: CD4+ or CD8+ T cells sorted from blood, taken in a trial of the OX40 agonist ivuxolimab. The source of this sequence is an adult with an advanced solid tumor such as melanoma, head and neck, liver or kidney cancer. This sequence joins TRBV29-1 and TRBJ1-1; weak D call: TRBD1 (6 bases). The CDR3 bases are TGCAGCCCCATGAGGGAGAGGGGGGACACTGAAGCTTTCTTT. Encoded protein: CSPMRERGDTEAFF.